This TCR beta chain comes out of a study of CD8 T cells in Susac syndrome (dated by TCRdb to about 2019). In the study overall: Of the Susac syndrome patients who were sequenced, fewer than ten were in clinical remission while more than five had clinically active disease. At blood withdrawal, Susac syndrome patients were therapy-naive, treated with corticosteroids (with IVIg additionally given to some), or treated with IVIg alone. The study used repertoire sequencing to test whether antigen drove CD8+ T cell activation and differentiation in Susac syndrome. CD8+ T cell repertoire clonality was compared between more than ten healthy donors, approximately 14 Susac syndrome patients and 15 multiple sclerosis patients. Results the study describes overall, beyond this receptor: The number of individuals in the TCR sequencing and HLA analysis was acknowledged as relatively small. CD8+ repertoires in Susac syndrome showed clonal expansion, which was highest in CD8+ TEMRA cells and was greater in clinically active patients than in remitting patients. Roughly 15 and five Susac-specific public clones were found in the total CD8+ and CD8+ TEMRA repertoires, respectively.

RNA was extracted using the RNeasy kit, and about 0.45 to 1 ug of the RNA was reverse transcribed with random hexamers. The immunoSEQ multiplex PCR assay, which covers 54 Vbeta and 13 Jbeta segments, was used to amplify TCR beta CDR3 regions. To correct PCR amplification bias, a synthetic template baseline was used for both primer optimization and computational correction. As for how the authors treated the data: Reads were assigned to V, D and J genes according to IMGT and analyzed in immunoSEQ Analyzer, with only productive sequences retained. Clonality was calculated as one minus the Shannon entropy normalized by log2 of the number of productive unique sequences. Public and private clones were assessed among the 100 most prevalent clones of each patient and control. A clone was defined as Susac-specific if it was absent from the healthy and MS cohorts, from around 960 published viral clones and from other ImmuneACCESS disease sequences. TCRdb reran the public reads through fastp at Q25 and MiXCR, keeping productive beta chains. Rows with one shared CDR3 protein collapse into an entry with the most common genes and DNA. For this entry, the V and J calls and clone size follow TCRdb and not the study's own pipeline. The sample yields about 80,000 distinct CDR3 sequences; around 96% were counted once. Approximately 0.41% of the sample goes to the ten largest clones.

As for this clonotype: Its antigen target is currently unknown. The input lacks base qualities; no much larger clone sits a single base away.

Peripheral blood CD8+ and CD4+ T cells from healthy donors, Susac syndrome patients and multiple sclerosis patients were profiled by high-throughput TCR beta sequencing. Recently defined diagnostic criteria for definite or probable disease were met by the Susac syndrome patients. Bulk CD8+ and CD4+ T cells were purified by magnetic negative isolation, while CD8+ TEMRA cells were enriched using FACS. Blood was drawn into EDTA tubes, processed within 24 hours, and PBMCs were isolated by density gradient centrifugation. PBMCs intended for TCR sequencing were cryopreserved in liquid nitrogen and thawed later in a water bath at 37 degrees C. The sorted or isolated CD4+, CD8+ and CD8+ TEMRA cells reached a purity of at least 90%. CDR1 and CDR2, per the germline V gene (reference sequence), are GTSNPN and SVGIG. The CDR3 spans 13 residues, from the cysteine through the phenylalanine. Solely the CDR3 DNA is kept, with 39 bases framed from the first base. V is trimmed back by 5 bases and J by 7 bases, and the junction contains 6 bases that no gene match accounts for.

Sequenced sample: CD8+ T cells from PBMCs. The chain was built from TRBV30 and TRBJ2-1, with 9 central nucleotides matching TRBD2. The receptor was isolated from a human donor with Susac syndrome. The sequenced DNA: TGTGCCTGGGATCGGACTAGCGTGAATGAGCAGTTCTTC. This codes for CAWDRTSVNEQFF. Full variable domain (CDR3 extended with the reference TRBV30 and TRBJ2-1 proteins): SQTIHQWPATLVQPVGSPLSLECTVEGTSNPNLYWYRQAAGRGLQLLFYSVGIGQISSEVPQNLSASRPQDRQFILSSKKLLLSDSGFYLCAWDRTSVNEQFFGPGTRLTVL.